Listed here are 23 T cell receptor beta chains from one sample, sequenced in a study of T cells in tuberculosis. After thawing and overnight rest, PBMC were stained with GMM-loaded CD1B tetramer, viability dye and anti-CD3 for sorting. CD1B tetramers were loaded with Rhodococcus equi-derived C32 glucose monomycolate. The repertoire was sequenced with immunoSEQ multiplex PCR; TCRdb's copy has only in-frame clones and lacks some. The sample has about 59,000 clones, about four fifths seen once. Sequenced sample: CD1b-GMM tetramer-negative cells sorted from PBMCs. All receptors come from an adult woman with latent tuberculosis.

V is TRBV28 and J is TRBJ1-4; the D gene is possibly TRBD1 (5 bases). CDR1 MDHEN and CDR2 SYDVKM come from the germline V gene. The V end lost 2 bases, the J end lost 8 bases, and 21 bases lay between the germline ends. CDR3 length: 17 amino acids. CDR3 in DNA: TGTGCCAGCAGTTTAAGGGGAGGTATGAGGTTGGGGGAAAAACTGTTTTTT. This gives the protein CASSLRGGMRLGEKLFF.

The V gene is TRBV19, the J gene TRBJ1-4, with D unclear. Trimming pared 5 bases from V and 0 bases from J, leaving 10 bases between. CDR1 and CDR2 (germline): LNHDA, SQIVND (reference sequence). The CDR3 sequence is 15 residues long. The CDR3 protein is CASSFRQATNEKLFF. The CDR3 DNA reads TGTGCCAGTAGTTTCCGACAAGCAACTAATGAAAAACTGTTTTTT.

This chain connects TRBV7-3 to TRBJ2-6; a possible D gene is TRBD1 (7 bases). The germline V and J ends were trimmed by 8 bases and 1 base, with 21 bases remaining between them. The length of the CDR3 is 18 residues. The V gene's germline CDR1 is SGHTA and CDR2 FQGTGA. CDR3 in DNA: TGTGCCAGCGGAGGAGGGGGCTGGGGTAGGTCTGGGGCCAACGTCCTGACTTTC. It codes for CASGGGGWGRSGANVLTF. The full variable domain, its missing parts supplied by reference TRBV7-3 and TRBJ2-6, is GAGVSQTPSNKVTEKGKYVELRCDPISGHTALYWYRQSLGQGPEFLIYFQGTGAADDSGLPNDRFFAVRPEGSVSTLKIQRTERGDSAVYLCASGGGGWGRSGANVLTFGAGSRLTVL.

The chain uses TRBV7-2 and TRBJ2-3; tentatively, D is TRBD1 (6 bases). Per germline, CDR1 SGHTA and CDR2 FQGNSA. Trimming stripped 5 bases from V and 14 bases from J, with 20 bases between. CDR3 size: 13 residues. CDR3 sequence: CASSPRGTFEAYF. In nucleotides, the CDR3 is TGTGCCAGCAGCCCTAGGGGGACATTTGAGGCGTATTTT.

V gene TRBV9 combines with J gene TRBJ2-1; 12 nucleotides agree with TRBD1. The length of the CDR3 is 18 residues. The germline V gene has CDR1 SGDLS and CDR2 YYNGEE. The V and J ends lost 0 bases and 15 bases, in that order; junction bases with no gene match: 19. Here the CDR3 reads CASSVGGGDRGPLVSPFF. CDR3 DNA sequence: TGTGCCAGCAGCGTAGGAGGTGGGGACAGGGGGCCGCTTGTGAGCCCGTTCTTC.

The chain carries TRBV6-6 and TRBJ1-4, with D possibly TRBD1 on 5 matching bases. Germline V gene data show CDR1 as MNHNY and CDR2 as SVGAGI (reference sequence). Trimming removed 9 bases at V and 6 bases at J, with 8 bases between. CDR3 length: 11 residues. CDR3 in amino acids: CARGGDEKLFF. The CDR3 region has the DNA TGTGCCAGGGGGGGGGATGAAAAACTGTTTTTT.

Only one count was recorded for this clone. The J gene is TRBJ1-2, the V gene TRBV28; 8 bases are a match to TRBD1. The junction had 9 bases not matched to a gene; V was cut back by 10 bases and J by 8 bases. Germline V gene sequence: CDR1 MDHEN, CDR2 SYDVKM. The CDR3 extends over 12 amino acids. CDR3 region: CATRQGKIGYTF. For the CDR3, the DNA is TGTGCCACCCGACAGGGGAAAATAGGCTACACCTTC.

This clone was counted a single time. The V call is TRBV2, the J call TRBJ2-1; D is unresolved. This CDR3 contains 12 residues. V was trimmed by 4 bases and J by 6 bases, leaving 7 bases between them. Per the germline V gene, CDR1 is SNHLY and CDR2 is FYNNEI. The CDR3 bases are TGTGCCAGCAGTGTATTTTTCAATGAGCAGTTCTTC. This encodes CASSVFFNEQFF.

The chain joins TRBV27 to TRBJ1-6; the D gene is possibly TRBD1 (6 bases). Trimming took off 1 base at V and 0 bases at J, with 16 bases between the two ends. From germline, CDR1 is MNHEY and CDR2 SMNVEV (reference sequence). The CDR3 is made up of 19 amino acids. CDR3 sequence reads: CASSLFGSQGSSYNSPLHF. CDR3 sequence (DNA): TGTGCCAGCAGTTTATTTGGGAGTCAGGGGAGCTCCTATAATTCACCCCTCCACTTT.

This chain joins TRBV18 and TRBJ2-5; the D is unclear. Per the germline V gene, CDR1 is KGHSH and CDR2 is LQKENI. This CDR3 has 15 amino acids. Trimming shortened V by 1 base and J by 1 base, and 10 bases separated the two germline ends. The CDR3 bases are TGTGCCAGCTCACCACTATCGGCGGTCCAAGAGACCCAGTACTTC. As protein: CASSPLSAVQETQYF. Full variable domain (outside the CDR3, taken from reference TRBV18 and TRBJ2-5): NAGVMQNPRHLVRRRGQEARLRCSPMKGHSHVYWYRQLPEEGLKFMVYLQKENIIDESGMPKERFSAEFPKEGPSILRIQQVVRGDSAAYFCASSPLSAVQETQYFGPGTRLLVL.

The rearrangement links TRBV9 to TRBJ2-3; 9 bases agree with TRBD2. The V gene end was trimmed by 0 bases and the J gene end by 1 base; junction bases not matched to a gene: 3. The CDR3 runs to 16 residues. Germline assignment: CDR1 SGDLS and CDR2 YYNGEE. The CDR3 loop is CASSVGAGGGTDTQYF. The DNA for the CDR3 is TGTGCCAGCAGCGTAGGGGCGGGAGGGGGCACAGATACGCAGTATTTT.

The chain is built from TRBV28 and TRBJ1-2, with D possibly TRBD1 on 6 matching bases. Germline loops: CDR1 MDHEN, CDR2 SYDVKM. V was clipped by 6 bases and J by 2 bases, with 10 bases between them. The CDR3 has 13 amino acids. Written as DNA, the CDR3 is TGTGCCAGCAGCGCTGACAGGAACTATGGCTACACCTTC. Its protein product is CASSADRNYGYTF.

The CDR3 sequence: CASSPFREHEQFF. In DNA, the CDR3 is TGTGCCAGTAGTCCGTTCCGGGAGCATGAGCAGTTCTTC. The chain carries TRBV19 and TRBJ2-1, with a weak D call TRBD2 (6 bases). The germline V gene has CDR1 LNHDA and CDR2 SQIVND (reference sequence). V was shortened by 5 bases and J by 8 bases, with 13 bases between the two germline ends. The CDR3 covers 13 residues.

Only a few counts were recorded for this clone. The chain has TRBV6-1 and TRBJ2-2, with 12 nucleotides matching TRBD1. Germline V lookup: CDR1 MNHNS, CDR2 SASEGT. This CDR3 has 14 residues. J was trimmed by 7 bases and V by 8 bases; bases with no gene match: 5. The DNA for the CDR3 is TGTGCCAGCCTGGGACAGGGGGCGCACGGGGAGCTGTTTTTT. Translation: CASLGQGAHGELFF.

The CDR3 bases are TGTGCCAGCAGCCACGGGACTCAGGAATGGGAGCAGTACTTC. This codes for CASSHGTQEWEQYF. This chain uses TRBV6-1 with TRBJ2-7, with a possible D match to TRBD2 (6 bases). This CDR3 contains 14 residues. V was pared by 6 bases and J by 7 bases, with 19 bases between. The germline V gene encodes CDR1 MNHNS and CDR2 SASEGT.

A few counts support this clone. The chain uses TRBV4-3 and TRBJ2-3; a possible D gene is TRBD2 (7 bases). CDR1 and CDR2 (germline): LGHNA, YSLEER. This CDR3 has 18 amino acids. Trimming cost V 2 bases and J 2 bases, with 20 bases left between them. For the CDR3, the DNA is TGCGCCAGCAGCCAAAGGGTGGGGGGGCAGATAAACACAGATACGCAGTATTTT. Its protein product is CASSQRVGGQINTDTQYF.

The CDR3 here is CASSLPGRRGTDTQYF. CDR3 nucleotide sequence: TGTGCCAGCAGTTTACCAGGGAGGAGGGGCACAGATACGCAGTATTTT. This chain links TRBV28 with TRBJ2-3, with D maybe TRBD2 (6 bases). V was pared by 2 bases and J by 1 base, with 13 bases between. Germline CDR1 is MDHEN and CDR2 is SYDVKM. The CDR3 has 16 amino acids.

Here the CDR3 reads CASSVGAGNTEAFF. The CDR3 bases are TGTGCCAGCAGTGTGGGAGCCGGGAACACTGAAGCTTTCTTT. The chain joins TRBV2 to TRBJ1-1, with D hard to call. The V end lost 4 bases, the J end lost 1 base, and 10 bases lay between the germline ends. The CDR3 has 14 amino acids. Per the germline V gene, CDR1 is SNHLY and CDR2 is FYNNEI.

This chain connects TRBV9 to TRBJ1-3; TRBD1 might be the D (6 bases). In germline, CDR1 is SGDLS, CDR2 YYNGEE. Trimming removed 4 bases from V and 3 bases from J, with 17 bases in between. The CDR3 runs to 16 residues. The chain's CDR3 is CASSSGVGTFGNTIYF. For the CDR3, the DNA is TGTGCCAGCAGCTCCGGGGTGGGGACATTTGGAAACACCATATATTTT.

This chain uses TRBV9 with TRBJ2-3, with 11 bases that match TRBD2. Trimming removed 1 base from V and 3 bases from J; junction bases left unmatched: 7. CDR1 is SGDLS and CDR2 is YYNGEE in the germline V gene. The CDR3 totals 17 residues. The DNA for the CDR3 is TGTGCCAGCAGCGTACCCGTTAGCGGGGGGGAAACAGATACGCAGTATTTT. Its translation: CASSVPVSGGETDTQYF. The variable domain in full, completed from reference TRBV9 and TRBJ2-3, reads DSGVTQTPKHLITATGQRVTLRCSPRSGDLSVYWYQQSLDQGLQFLIQYYNGEERAKGNILERFSAQQFPDLHSELNLSSLELGDSALYFCASSVPVSGGETDTQYFGPGTRLTVL.

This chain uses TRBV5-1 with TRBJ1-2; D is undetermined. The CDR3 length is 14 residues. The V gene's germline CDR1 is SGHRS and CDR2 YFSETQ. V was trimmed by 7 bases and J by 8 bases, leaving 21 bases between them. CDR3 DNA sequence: TGCGCCAGCGGGCCCGAGGGCGGCGAGTGGGGCTACACCTTC. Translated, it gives CASGPEGGEWGYTF.

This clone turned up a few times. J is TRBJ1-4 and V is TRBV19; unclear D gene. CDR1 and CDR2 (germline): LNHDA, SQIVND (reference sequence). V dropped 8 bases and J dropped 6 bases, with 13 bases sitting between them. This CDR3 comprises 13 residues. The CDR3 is CASSTGIYEKLFF. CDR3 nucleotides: TGTGCCAGTTCTACGGGAATTTATGAAAAACTGTTTTTT.

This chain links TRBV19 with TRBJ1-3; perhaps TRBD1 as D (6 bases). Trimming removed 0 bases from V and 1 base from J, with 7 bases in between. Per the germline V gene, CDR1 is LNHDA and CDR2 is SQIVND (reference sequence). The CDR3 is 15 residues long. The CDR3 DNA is TGTGCCAGTAGTATAGAGGGGGCTTCTGGAAACACCATATATTTT. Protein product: CASSIEGASGNTIYF.